The T cell receptor beta chain under discussion was sequenced for a study of blood T cell repertoires in COVID-19 (dated by TCRdb to about 2020). About the full investigation: The collaborator samples originated in the United States, Italy and Spain and spanned the acute and convalescent phases of COVID-19. The material from the prospective study consisted of cDNA or gDNA derived from T cells, B-cell-depleted T cells, or PBMCs. The dataset comprised deeply sampled blood TCRbeta repertoires from subjects exposed to, actively infected with, or recovered from COVID-19. The repertoires were released in a freely available public database meant as a resource for research on the immune response to SARS-CoV-2. The samples were drawn from the first 160 participants of the ongoing ImmuneRACE study and from 1,254 subjects provided by 6 global collaborators. Nearly every sample came with metadata listing a de-identified subject ID, COVID-19 status, age in years and sex. Where available, HLA class I and class II types were obtained from metadata supplied by the sample provider rather than from assay-based typing.

General conclusions and limits of the study: Clinical and demographic metadata were provided uncurated, with the amount varying by source and participant.

TCRbeta CDR3 regions were amplified from genomic DNA using the immunoSEQ Assay, a bias-controlled multiplex PCR. As for the original processing: The number of nucleated cells in each sample was estimated by amplification of reference gene primers within the assay. To quantify the absolute abundance of each unique TCRbeta CDR3 rearrangement, sequence reads were collapsed and filtered. For each sample, productive Simpson clonality was calculated as the square root of Simpson's diversity index over productive rearrangements. Not all clones reach the TCRdb copy of this immuneACCESS table, which keeps in-frame sequences only. Checked studies attribute under half of the gap to unresolved V genes and leave the rest unexplained. The D gene and trimming were derived from the DNA, and the V and J assignments and clone size from that table. This sample holds more than 250,000 clones; more than 80% were observed only once. The top ten clonotypes cover roughly 6.3% of the sample.

This clone was seen only a few times. The antigen it binds to is not known. The input lacks base qualities; no much larger clone sits a single base away. At one collaborating source in Seattle, patients were enrolled during active infection and were followed longitudinally through the course of disease. Whole blood was collected in K2EDTA tubes by collaborating institutions according to the institutions' own protocols. For TCRbeta analysis, collaborator samples were shipped as frozen whole blood, as isolated PBMCs, or as DNA extracted from either sample type. The sequence was collected from a woman aged 45-60 years with COVID-19, enrolled during active disease. Material: peripheral blood.

The sequence in DNA is TGTGCCAGCAGCCAAGGGACTAGCGGATCCTACGAGCAGTACTTC. This is translated as CASSQGTSGSYEQYF. The chain links TRBV3-1 (or the pseudogene TRBV3-2) with TRBJ2-7; 10 central nucleotides agree with TRBD2. There are 15 amino acids in the CDR3, from cysteine to phenylalanine inclusive. Kept here is only the CDR3 DNA, which spans 45 bases and is read in frame from base 1. V has 1 base trimmed and J has 1 base trimmed; junction bases matching no gene number 1. The germline V gene encodes CDR1 LGHDT and CDR2 YNNKEL (reference sequence).